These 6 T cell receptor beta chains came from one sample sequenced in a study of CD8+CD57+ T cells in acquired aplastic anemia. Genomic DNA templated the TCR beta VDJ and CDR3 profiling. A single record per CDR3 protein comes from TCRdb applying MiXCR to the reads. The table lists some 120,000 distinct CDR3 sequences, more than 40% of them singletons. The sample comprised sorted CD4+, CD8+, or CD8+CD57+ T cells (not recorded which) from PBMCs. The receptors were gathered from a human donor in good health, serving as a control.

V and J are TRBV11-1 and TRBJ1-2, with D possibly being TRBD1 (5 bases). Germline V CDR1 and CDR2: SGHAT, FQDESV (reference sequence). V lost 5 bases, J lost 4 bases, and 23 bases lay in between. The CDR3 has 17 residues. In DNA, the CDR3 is TGTGCCAGCAGCCCCCAGGGTGGGAGTAAGGGAAGCTATGGCTACACCTTC. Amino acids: CASSPQGGSKGSYGYTF.

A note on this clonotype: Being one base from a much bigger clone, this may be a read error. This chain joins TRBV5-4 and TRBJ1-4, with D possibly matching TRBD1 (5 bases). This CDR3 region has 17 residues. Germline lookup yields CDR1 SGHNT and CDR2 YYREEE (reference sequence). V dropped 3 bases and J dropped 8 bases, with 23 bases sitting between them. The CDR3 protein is CASSWGGAFTAGEKLFF. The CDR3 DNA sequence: TGTGCCAGCAGCTGGGGAGGGGCCTTTACCGCGGGGGAAAAACTGTTTTTT. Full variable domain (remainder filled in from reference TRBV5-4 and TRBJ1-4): ETGVTQSPTHLIKTRGQQVTLRCSSQSGHNTVSWYQQALGQGPQFIFQYYREEENGRGNFPPRFSGLQFPNYSSELNVNALELDDSALYLCASSWGGAFTAGEKLFFGSGTQLSVL.

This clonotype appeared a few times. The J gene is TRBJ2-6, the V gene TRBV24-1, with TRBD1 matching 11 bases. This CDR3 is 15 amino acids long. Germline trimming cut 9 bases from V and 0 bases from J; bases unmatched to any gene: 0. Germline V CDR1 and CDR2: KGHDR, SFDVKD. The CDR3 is CATGTGGSGANVLTF. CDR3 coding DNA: TGTGCCACCGGGACAGGGGGCTCTGGGGCCAACGTCCTGACTTTC.

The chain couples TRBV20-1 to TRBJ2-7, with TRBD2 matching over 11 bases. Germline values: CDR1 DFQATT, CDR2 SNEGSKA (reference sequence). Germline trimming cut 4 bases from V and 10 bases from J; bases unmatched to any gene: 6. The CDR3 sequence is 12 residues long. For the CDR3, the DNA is TGCAGTGCTACTGCACTAGCGGGAGTACAGTACTTC. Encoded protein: CSATALAGVQYF.

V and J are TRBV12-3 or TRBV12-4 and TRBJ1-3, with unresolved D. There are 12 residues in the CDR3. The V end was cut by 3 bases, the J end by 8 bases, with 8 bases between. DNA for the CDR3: TGTGCCAGCAGTTTGATTATAGACACCATATATTTT. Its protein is CASSLIIDTIYF.

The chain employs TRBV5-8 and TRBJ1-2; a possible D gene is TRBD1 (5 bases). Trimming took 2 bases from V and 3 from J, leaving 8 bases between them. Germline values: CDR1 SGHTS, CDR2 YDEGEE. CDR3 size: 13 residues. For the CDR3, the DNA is TGTGCCAGCAGCTTCGAGGGGCACTATGGCTACACCTTC. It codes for CASSFEGHYGYTF.